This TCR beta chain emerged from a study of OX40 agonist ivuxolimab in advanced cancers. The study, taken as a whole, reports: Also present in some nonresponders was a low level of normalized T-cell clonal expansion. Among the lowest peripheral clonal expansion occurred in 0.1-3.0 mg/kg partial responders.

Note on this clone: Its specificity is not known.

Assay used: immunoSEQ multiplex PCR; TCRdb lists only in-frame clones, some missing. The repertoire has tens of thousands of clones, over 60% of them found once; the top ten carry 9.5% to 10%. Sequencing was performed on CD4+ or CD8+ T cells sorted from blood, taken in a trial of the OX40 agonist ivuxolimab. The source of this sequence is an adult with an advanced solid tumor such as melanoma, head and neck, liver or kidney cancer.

The CDR3 DNA reads TGTGCCAGCAGCTCCCTAGGGGCAGGTGGAAACACCATATATTTT. Protein product: CASSSLGAGGNTIYF. The chain is built from TRBV9 and TRBJ1-3, with D maybe TRBD1 (5 bases). Germline V lookup: CDR1 SGDLS, CDR2 YYNGEE. The CDR3 is 15 amino acids. V lost 4 bases and J lost 3, with 14 bases in between.